This TCR beta chain stems from a study of T cells after yellow fever vaccination (dated 2019 in TCRdb). General notes on the study: Libraries from fractions with low cell numbers were prepared with the SMART-Seq v4 Ultra Low Input RNA kit. To track T-cell clones before and after primary and booster YFV17D yellow fever vaccination, bulk TCR alpha and beta repertoires were sequenced longitudinally. The cohort comprised two healthy male donors, one aged 18 to 30 and one aged 30 to 40 years. Blood was drawn at multiple timepoints before and after primary and secondary immunization, with bulk PBMC replicates and cell subsets isolated.

Overall study results and their limits: After the booster, most of the clones that had expanded following primary vaccination were detected again (approximately 96% of CD4 and around nine tenths of CD8), which suggests that memory was broadly maintained. A small share of clonotypes was detected in both CD4 and CD8 compartments, with the overlap likely arising from convergent recombination. Compared with the primary T-cell response, the secondary T-cell response was weaker but faster, peaking on day 5 rather than day 15. Computational filtering was needed because FACS-sorted repertoires could contain abundant contaminating clonotypes from the bulk population. Only a couple of donors were included in the study, so the extent to which the findings can be generalized is limited.

TCR cDNA was made using 5'RACE template switching, a step that added a universal primer site and unique molecular identifiers. Priming for cDNA synthesis came from both the TCR alpha and TCR beta constant segments. Library amplification involved two PCR steps, and the second step added sample barcodes and sequencing adapters. Sequencing of libraries was done on Illumina HiSeq 2500 (2x100 bp) or NovaSeq (2x150 bp). The paper's data handling went like this. Reads were demultiplexed and collapsed into UMI consensus sequences with MIGEC, and V(D)J alignment was performed with MiXCR. Clonotypes responding to the vaccine were identified with edgeR on replicate PBMC samples, with the criteria of FDR below 0.01 and a log2 fold change above 5 up to day 15. Each bulk clonotype was labeled CD4 or CD8 based on which sequenced repertoire, CD4 or CD8, contained the clonotype at higher abundance. Through fastp at Q25 and MiXCR, TCRdb rebuilt clones from the public reads, retaining in-frame beta chains. Entries that share a CDR3 protein sequence are merged under the most common genes and DNA. TCRdb's processing, not the study's, gives the V and J calls here. This sample is represented by under 600,000 distinct CDR3 sequences; about 13% of them were singletons. The ten largest clones take up about 14% of the sample.

Concerning this clonotype: Its antigen is still unknown. Within one base of it there is no much larger clone, and no base qualities were kept.

Reading the germline V gene (reference sequence) gives CDR1 DFQATT and CDR2 SNEGSKA. V is clipped by 0 bases and J by 6 bases, and the sequence between their germline boundaries is 14 bases long. The CDR3 sequence holds 14 residues, the cysteine and phenylalanine included. The only DNA kept is the CDR3, 42 bases in frame from the first base. Per the publication, the treatment or condition label means: live attenuated yellow fever vaccine strain. Two biological replicates of bulk PBMCs were collected at each blood-draw timepoint. A standard Ficoll-Paque protocol was used to isolate PBMCs from peripheral blood. TriZol was used to extract RNA from bulk PBMCs, from CD4 and CD8 fractions, and from dextramer-positive and dextramer-negative fractions.

This chain joins TRBV20-1 to TRBJ1-2, with no confident D gene call. This receptor was taken from a young man who received the YFV17D yellow fever vaccine. Sequenced here: PBMCs, sampled on the day of the yellow fever booster vaccination. The DNA sequence is TGCAGTGCTAGAGACCCCAGGTCGGATAATGGCTACACCTTC. Translation gives CSARDPRSDNGYTF.